This TCR beta chain originates from a study of identical twins. Study-wide results and limits: Twins showed weaker excess sharing in their beta out-of-frame sequences.

Healthy Caucasian donors formed the entire cohort. This clonotype was counted between two and nine times. Its matching antigen is unknown. The germline V gene has CDR1 LGHDT and CDR2 YNNKEL (reference sequence). The ends were cut back, 0 bases at V and 3 bases at J, with 11 bases in the middle. This CDR3 region has 15 residues. Template switching supplied a universal primer site; unique molecular identifiers were carried on the cDNA. TCRdb fed the 5' RACE reads into MiXCR, producing one record per CDR3 protein. The data show 230,000 or so distinct CDR3 sequences, about 8.3% seen once. These same data were also listed under a study on yellow fever vaccine responses in identical twins. That work adds: Twins reportedly mounted vaccine T cell responses that seemed partly convergent, partly personalized.

Sequenced sample: CD8+ T cells sorted from blood. V gene TRBV3-1 combines with J gene TRBJ1-2; D not resolved. The sequence came from a woman aged 18 to 35 in good health. CDR3 residues: CASSQDSRWDYGYTF. Here the CDR3 DNA reads TGTGCCAGCAGCCAAGACTCCCGATGGGACTATGGCTACACCTTC.